The T cell receptor beta chain under discussion was sequenced for a study of blood T cell repertoires in COVID-19. For the study at large: Collection of acute and convalescent COVID-19 samples took place in the United States, Italy and Spain.

With 4 bases clipped from V and 4 bases from J, the junction kept 11 bases outside the gene matches. CDR1 is SGHRS and CDR2 is YFSETQ in the germline V gene. CDR3 length equals 16 residues. As handled by the study authors: Estimates of nucleated cell counts were drawn from the amplification of reference gene primers. The protocol was immunoSEQ multiplex PCR, while the TCRdb copy is restricted to in-frame clones and leaves out a portion. That table is the source of V, J and clone size, and D and trimming were worked out from the DNA. The sample has around 200,000 clones; approximately 85% are singletons.

The V gene is TRBV5-1, the J gene TRBJ1-5; 7 bases agree with TRBD1. The receptor was isolated from a man aged 40-50 years who had recovered from COVID-19. The sequenced material came from PBMCs or T cells enriched from blood (not recorded which). CDR3 sequence: CASSPDGQALNQPQHF. CDR3 DNA: TGCGCCAGCAGCCCTGATGGACAGGCGTTAAATCAGCCCCAGCATTTT.